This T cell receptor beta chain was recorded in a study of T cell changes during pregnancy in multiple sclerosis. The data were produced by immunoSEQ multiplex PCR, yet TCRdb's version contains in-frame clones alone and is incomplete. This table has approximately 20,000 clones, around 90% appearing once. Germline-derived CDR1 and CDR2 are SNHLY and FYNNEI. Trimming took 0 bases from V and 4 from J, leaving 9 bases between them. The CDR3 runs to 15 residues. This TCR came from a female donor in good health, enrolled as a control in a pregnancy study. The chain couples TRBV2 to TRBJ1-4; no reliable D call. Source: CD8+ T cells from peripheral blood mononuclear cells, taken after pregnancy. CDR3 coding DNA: TGTGCCAGCAGTGAAGCCTCGGGGTTTAATGAAAAACTGTTTTTT. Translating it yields CASSEASGFNEKLFF. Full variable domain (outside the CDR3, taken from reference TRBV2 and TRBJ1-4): EPEVTQTPSHQVTQMGQEVILRCVPISNHLYFYWYRQILGQKVEFLVSFYNNEISEKSEIFDDQFSVERPDGSNFTLKIRSTKLEDSAMYFCASSEASGFNEKLFFGSGTQLSVL.